Given below is one T cell receptor (beta chain) in context. Its antigen remains unknown. Germline V CDR1 and CDR2: SGDLS, YYNGEE. The CDR3 covers 15 residues. After removal of 4 bases from V and 7 bases from J, the junction contained 8 bases not matched to a gene. These data belong to a study of cytomegalovirus exposure and HLA in healthy donors. Study findings and constraints: In vitro, three CMV-associated chains proved specific for CMV antigens.

The PCR employed 60 Vbeta primers together with 13 Jbeta primers. The table came from immunoSEQ multiplex PCR; TCRdb's copy has only in-frame clones and leaves some out. This table holds some 250,000 clones, roughly 87% found once. This TCR came from a woman in her forties in good health and CMV-seropositive. This rearrangement joins TRBV9 to TRBJ1-2; 12 bases are shared with TRBD1. What was sequenced was PBMCs. The CDR3 DNA is TGTGCCAGCAGCAGCCGGGACAGGGGGCTCGGTGGCTACACCTTC. Its translation: CASSSRDRGLGGYTF.